Presented here are 13 T cell receptor beta chains from one specimen sequenced in a study of T cell repertoires in aging, cancer and after chemotherapy. A mixed TRB-A/B primer pool amplified rearranged TRB by multiplex touch-down PCR. A single record per CDR3 protein comes from TCRdb applying MiXCR to the multiplex PCR reads. The sample consists of about 12,000 distinct CDR3 sequences, around 29% of them appearing once. TCR beta rearrangements were amplified from peripheral blood genomic DNA. Sequencing was carried out using blood. The receptors were sampled from a human donor in good health. The donor label of this sample is uncertain.

This chain links TRBV7-9 with TRBJ1-2, with TRBD1 identical over 7 bases. Unmatched junction bases numbered 9, after V lost 5 bases and J lost 0 bases. Germline CDR1 reads SEHNR; CDR2 reads FQNEAQ (reference sequence). CDR3 size: 16 residues. The CDR3: CASSPRQGSTNYGYTF. As DNA, the CDR3 is TGTGCCAGCAGCCCAAGACAGGGATCCACTAACTATGGCTACACCTTC.

CDR3 coding DNA: TGTGCCAGCAGCAGGGACAATCAGCCCCAGCATTTT. Translating it yields CASSRDNQPQHF. The V and J genes are TRBV7-2 and TRBJ1-5; D uncertain. This CDR3 region has 12 residues. Trimming cost V 5 bases and J 3 bases, with 5 bases left between them. Germline lookup yields CDR1 SGHTA and CDR2 FQGNSA. Based on the CDR3 plus reference TRBV7-2 and TRBJ1-5, the full variable domain is GAGVSQSPSNKVTEKGKDVELRCDPISGHTALYWYRQSLGQGLEFLIYFQGNSAPDKSGLPSDRFSAERTGGSVSTLTIQRTQQEDSAVYLCASSRDNQPQHFGDGTRLSIL.

This clonotype turned up a few times. The chain joins TRBV6-5 to TRBJ2-7; TRBD1 matches 8 bases. CDR1 and CDR2 (germline): MNHEY, SVGAGI. With V trimmed by 2 bases and J by 4 bases, 7 bases remained unmatched. The CDR3 runs to 15 residues. CDR3 nucleotides: TGTGCCAGCAGTTACGGCAGGGGGCTCTTATACGAGCAGTACTTC. It encodes CASSYGRGLLYEQYF.

V is TRBV12-3 or TRBV12-4 and J is TRBJ2-3; 13 bases fit TRBD2. V gave up 1 base and J gave up 3 bases; unmatched junction bases: 1. This CDR3 comprises 16 residues. The CDR3 DNA sequence: TGTGCCAGCAGTTTAGGACTAGCGGGGGGAACAGATACGCAGTATTTT. Translated, it gives CASSLGLAGGTDTQYF.

V usage is TRBV19 and J usage is TRBJ1-1, with D unclear. The CDR3 is 17 residues long. CDR1 is LNHDA and CDR2 is SQIVND in the germline V gene (reference sequence). V dropped 4 bases and J dropped 0 bases, with 18 bases sitting between them. The CDR3 protein is CASSTPAAGPMNTEAFF. The CDR3 DNA reads TGTGCCAGTAGTACCCCCGCAGCTGGGCCTATGAACACTGAAGCTTTCTTT. The full variable domain, completed using reference TRBV19 and TRBJ1-1, is DGGITQSPKYLFRKEGQNVTLSCEQNLNHDAMYWYRQDPGQGLRLIYYSQIVNDFQKGDIAEGYSVSREKKESFPLTVTSAQKNPTAFYLCASSTPAAGPMNTEAFFGQGTRLTVV.

This clonotype was counted between two and nine times. The chain recombines TRBV10-3 with TRBJ1-4; 8 positions agree with TRBD1. Looked up from germline, CDR1 is ENHRY and CDR2 is SYGVKD. The CDR3 spans 16 residues. The V gene end was trimmed by 2 bases and the J gene end by 7 bases; junction bases not matched to a gene: 9. CDR3 protein: CAISEPGQGDGEKLFF. In nucleotides, the CDR3 is TGTGCCATCAGTGAGCCCGGACAGGGAGATGGTGAAAAACTGTTTTTT.

This clonotype has just one count. CDR3: CSAPPYGASTDTQYF. DNA for the CDR3: TGCAGTGCTCCACCATATGGGGCTAGCACAGATACGCAGTATTTT. The genes are TRBV20-1 and TRBJ2-3; the D gene is possibly TRBD1 (5 bases). V lost 5 bases and J 0 bases, leaving 15 bases between the germline ends. The CDR3 totals 15 residues. The germline gives CDR1 DFQATT, CDR2 SNEGSKA (reference sequence).

J is TRBJ1-3 and V is TRBV5-6; D is undetermined. Trimming took off 4 bases at V and 0 bases at J, with 14 bases between the two ends. Germline V gives CDR1 SGHDT, CDR2 YYEEEE. The CDR3 loop spans 16 amino acids. CDR3 DNA sequence: TGTGCCAGCAGCCAATATCCGAGGTACTCTGGAAACACCATATATTTT. This gives the protein CASSQYPRYSGNTIYF. Based on the CDR3 plus reference TRBV5-6 and TRBJ1-3, the full variable domain is DAGVTQSPTHLIKTRGQQVTLRCSPKSGHDTVSWYQQALGQGPQFIFQYYEEEERQRGNFPDRFSGHQFPNYSSELNVNALLLGDSALYLCASSQYPRYSGNTIYFGEGSWLTVV.

The chain recombines TRBV11-1 with TRBJ2-2; D remains ambiguous. The CDR3 covers 13 residues. Per germline, CDR1 SGHAT and CDR2 FQDESV (reference sequence). Deletions cut 3 bases from V and 3 bases from J, with 5 bases between. The CDR3 DNA sequence: TGTGCCAGCAGCTTCGTATACACCGGGGAGCTGTTTTTT. This codes for CASSFVYTGELFF.

This clonotype is medium-sized within its sample. The chain recombines TRBV19 with TRBJ2-1; D is undetermined. With 5 bases removed from V and 4 bases from J, the gap between germline ends came to 6 bases. Germline V gene lookup returns CDR1 LNHDA and CDR2 SQIVND (reference sequence). The CDR3 is 12 amino acids. CDR3 loop: CASSLGYNEQFF. The CDR3 nucleotides are TGTGCCAGTAGTTTAGGGTACAATGAGCAGTTCTTC.

The chain carries TRBV28 and TRBJ2-5; tentative D call: TRBD1 (6 bases). V was cut by 3 bases and J by 2 bases, with 10 bases left in between. This CDR3 spans 14 amino acids. CDR1 and CDR2 from the germline V gene are MDHEN and SYDVKM. The CDR3 is CASSFGGQQETQYF. The CDR3 DNA reads as TGTGCCAGCAGTTTTGGCGGACAGCAAGAGACCCAGTACTTC.

By sample fraction, this clonotype is medium-sized. J is TRBJ2-5 and V is TRBV29-1, with a tentative D call TRBD2 (6 bases). This CDR3 is built from 12 residues. The germline V gene has CDR1 SQVTM and CDR2 ANQGSEA. V was pared by 4 bases and J by 10 bases, with 16 bases between. Here the CDR3 reads CSVAQGGSIQYF. The CDR3 DNA follows: TGCAGCGTTGCCCAAGGAGGGAGTATCCAGTACTTC.

A remark on this clonotype: The junction differs from germline at one of its ends, possibly a read error. CDR3 loop: CDSTLDRASTDTQYF. The CDR3 region has the DNA TGTGACAGCACCCTGGACAGGGCTAGCACAGATACGCAGTATTTT. This sequence joins TRBV6-1 and TRBJ2-3, with 8 bases aligning to TRBD1. The CDR3 has 15 amino acids. Germline CDR1 reads MNHNS; CDR2 reads SASEGT.